This TCR beta chain was recorded in a study of T cell responses to AZD1222 COVID-19 vaccine. A word on this clone: No antigen is known for it.

This CDR3 has 15 amino acids. CDR1 is SGHNT and CDR2 is YENEEA in the germline V gene. V lost 0 bases and J lost 2, with 9 bases in between. Clones were read by immunoSEQ multiplex PCR, and TCRdb kept only the in-frame ones, dropping some. The sample lists 130,000 to 150,000 clones, around nine tenths occurring once. Regarding the study as a whole: The donor cohort was predominantly white British with a female majority, and clonal diversity may have been underestimated.

The chain links TRBV11-3 to TRBJ2-3; D not resolved. This receptor was obtained from an adult who received the AZD1222 COVID-19 vaccine. Sample: peripheral blood, taken 28 days after the second AZD1222 dose. The CDR3 sequence: CASSLEGRSTDTQYF. The CDR3 DNA sequence: TGTGCCAGCAGCTTAGAGGGCAGGTCCACAGATACGCAGTATTTT.